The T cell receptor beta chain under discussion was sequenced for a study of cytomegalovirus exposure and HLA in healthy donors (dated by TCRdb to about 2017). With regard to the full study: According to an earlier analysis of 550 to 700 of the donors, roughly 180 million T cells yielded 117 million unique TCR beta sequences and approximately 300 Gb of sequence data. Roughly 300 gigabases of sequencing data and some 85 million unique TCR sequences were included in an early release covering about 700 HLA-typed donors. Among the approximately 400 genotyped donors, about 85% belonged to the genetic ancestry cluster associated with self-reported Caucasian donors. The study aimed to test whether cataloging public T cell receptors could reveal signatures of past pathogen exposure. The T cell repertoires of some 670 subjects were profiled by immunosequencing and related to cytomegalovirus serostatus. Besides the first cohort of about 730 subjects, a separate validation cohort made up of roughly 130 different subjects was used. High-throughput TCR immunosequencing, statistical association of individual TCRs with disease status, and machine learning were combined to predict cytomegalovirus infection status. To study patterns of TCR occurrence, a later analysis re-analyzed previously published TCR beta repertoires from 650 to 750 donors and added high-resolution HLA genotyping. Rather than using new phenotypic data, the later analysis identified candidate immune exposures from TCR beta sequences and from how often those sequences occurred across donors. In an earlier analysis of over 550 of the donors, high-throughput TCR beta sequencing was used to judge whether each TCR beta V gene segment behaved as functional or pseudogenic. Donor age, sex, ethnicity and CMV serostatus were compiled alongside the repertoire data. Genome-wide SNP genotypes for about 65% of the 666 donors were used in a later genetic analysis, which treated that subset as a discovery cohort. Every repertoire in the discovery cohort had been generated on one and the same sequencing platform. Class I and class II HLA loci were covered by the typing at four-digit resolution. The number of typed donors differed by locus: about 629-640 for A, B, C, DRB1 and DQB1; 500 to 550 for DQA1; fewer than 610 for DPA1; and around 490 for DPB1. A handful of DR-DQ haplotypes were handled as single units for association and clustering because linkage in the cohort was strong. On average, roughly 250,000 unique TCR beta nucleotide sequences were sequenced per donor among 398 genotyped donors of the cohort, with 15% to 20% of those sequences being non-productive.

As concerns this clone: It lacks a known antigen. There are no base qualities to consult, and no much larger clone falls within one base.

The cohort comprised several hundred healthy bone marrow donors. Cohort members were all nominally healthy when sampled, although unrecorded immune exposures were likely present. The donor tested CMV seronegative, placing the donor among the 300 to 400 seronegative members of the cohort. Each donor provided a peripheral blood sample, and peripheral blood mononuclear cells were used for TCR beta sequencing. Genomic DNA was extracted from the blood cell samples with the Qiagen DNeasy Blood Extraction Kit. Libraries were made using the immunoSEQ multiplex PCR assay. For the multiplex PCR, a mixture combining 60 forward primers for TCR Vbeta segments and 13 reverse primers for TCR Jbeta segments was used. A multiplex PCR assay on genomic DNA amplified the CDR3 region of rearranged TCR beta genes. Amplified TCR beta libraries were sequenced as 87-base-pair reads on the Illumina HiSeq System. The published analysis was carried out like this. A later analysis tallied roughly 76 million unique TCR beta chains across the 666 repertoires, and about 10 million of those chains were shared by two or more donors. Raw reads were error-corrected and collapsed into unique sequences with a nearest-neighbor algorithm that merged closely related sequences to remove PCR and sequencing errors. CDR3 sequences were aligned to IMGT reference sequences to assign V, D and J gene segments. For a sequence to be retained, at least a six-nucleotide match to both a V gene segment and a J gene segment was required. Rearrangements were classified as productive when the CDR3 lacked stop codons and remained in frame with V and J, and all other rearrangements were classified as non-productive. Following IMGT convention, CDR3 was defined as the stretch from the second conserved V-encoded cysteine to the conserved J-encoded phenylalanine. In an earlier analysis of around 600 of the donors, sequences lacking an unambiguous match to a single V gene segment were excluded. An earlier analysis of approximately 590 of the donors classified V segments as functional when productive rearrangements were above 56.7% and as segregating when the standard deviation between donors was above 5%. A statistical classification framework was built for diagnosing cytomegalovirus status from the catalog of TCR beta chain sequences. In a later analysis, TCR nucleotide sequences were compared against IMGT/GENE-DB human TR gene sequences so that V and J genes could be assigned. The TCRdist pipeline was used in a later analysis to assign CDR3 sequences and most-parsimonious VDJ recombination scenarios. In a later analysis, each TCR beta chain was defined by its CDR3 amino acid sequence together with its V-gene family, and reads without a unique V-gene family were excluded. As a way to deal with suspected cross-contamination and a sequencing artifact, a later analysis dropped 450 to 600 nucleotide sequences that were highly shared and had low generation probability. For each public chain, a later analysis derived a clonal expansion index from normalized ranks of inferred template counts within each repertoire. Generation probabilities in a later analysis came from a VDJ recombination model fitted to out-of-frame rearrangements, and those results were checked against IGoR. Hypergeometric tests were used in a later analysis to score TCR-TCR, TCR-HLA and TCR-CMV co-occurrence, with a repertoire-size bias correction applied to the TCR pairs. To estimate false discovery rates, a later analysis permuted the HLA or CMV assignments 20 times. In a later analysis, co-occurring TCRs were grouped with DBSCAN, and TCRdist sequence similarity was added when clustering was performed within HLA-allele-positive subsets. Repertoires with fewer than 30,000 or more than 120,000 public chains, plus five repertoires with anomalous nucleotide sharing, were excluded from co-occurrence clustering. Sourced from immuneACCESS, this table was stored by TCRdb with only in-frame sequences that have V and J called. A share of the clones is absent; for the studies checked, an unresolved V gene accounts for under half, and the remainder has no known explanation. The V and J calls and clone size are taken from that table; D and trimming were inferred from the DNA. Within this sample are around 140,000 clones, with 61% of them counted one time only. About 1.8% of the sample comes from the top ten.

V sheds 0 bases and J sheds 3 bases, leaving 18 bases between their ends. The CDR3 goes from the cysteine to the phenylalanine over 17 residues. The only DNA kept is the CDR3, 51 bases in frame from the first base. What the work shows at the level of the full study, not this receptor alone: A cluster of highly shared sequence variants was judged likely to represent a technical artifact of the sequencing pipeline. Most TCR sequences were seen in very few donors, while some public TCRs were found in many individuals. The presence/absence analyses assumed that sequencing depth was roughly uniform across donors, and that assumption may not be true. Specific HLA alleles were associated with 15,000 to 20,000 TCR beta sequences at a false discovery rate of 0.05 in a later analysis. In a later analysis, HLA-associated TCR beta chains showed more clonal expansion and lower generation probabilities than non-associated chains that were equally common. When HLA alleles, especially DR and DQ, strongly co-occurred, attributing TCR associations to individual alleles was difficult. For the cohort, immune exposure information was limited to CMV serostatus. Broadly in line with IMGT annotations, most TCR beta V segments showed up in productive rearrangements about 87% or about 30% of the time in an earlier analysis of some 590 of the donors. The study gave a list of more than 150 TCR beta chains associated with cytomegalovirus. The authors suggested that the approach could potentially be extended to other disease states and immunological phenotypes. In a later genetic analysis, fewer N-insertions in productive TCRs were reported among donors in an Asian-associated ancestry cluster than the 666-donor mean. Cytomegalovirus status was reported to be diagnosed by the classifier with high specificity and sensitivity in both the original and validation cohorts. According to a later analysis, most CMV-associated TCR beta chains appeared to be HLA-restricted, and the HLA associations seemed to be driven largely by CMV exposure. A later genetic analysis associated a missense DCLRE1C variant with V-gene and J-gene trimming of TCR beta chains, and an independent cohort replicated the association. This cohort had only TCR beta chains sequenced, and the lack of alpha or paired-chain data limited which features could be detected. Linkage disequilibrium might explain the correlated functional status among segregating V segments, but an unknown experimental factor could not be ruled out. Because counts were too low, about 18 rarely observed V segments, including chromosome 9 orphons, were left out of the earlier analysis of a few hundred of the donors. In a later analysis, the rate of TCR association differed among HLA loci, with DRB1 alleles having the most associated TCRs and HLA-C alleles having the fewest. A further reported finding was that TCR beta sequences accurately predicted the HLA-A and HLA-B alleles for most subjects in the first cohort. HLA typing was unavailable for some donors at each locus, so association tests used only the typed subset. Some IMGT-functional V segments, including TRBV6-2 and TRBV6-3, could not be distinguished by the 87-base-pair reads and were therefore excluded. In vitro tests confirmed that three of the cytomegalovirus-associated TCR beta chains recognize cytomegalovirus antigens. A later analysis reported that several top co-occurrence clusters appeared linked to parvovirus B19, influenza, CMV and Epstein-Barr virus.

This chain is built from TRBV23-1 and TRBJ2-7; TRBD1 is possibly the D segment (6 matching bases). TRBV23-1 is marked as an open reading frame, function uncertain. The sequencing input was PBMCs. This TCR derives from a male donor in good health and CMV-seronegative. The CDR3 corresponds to CASSQSGHRSPYYEQYF. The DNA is TGCGCCAGCAGTCAATCGGGACACCGGAGCCCCTACTACGAGCAGTACTTC.